This T cell receptor (beta chain) was captured by sequencing in a study of blood T cell repertoires in COVID-19. TCRdb's table, derived via immunoSEQ multiplex PCR, lists solely in-frame clones and lacks some. The table has about 310,000 clones, about 87% seen once; the top ten hold around 9.3%. This CDR3 is built from 15 residues. The V and J ends lost 5 bases and 6 bases, in that order; junction bases with no gene match: 12. Germline V gene lookup returns CDR1 MDHEN and CDR2 SYDVKM. This sequence joins TRBV28 and TRBJ2-7; 8 nucleotides line up with TRBD1. Sequencing used PBMCs or T cells enriched from blood (not recorded which). The clonotype comes from a woman aged 18-29 years who had recovered from COVID-19. The CDR3 reads CASSLPGTGIREQYF. As DNA, the CDR3 is TGTGCCAGCAGTCTACCCGGGACAGGTATCCGCGAGCAGTACTTC.